The subject of this entry is one T cell receptor beta chain. Other nucleotide sequences in the sample specify the same CDR3. The sample comes from a study of CD8+ T cells in alopecia areata. Described treatment: oral pan-JAK inhibitor, 5-10 mg twice daily. cDNA reverse transcribed from extracted RNA served as the sequencing template. Method: immunoSEQ multiplex PCR; TCRdb's copy keeps in-frame clones and lacks some. The table shows about 76,000 clones, with around 60% occurring only once. CDR3 length equals 11 residues. Germline V gene data show CDR1 as GTSNPN and CDR2 as SVGIG (reference sequence). Trimming shortened V by 4 bases and J by 7 bases, and 7 bases separated the two germline ends.

The sequences come from CD8+ T cells sorted from blood, collected at week 24, from a patient treated with tofacitinib. V gene TRBV30 combines with J gene TRBJ1-4; D uncertain. This TCR was sampled from a human donor with alopecia areata. CDR3 in amino acids: CAWKDGEKLFF. In nucleotides, the CDR3 is TGTGCCTGGAAAGACGGTGAAAAACTGTTTTTT.